The rows below give T cell receptor beta chains drawn from one sample of a study of Ad26.COV2.S vaccination and SARS-CoV-2 variants. Clones were read by immunoSEQ multiplex PCR, and TCRdb kept only the in-frame ones, dropping some. The sample consists of some 390,000 clones, about 88% of them appearing once. The sample in question was peripheral blood, obtained in a trial of Ad26.COV2.S vaccine versus placebo. The receptors were sampled from a person between 18 and 59 years old who received the Ad26.COV2.S COVID-19 vaccine or a placebo. The CDR3 runs from the conserved cysteine through the conserved F or W. D genes are given only for firm matches.

16	TRBD2	TRBV6-6	TRBJ2-1	CASSGLSGTSYNEQFF	TGTGCCAGCAGCGGATTAAGCGGGACCTCCTACAATGAGCAGTTCTTC
12	-	TRBV29-1	TRBJ1-2	CSVDRPNYGYTF	TGCAGCGTTGATCGGCCGAACTATGGCTACACCTTC
12	-	TRBV6-5	TRBJ2-2	CASSWRTGELFF	TGTGCCAGCAGCTGGCGCACCGGGGAGCTGTTTTTT
14	-	TRBV6-5	TRBJ1-2	CASSIQGSTSGYTF	TGTGCCAGCAGCATACAGGGATCTACGAGTGGCTACACCTTC
15	TRBD1	TRBV13	TRBJ1-1	CASSLGGQGLIEAFF	TGTGCCAGCAGCTTAGGGGGACAGGGTTTGATTGAAGCTTTCTTT
15	-	TRBV3-1/TRBV3-2	TRBJ2-3	CASSQRASNTDTQYF	TGTGCCAGCAGCCAAAGGGCTAGTAACACAGATACGCAGTATTTT
13	TRBD1	TRBV2	TRBJ2-7	CASSGQGTYEQYF	TGTGCCAGCAGCGGACAGGGAACCTACGAGCAGTACTTC
16	TRBD1	TRBV7-8	TRBJ1-2	CASSFKTGGVDYGYTF	TGTGCCAGCAGCTTTAAAACAGGGGGCGTTGACTATGGCTACACCTTC
17	TRBD1	TRBV27	TRBJ2-7	CASSPNSRDSVLYEQYF	TGTGCCAGCAGTCCGAATTCCCGGGACAGCGTGCTCTACGAGCAGTACTTC
13	-	TRBV28	TRBJ2-7	CASSSPGFHEQYF	TGTGCCAGCAGTTCCCCAGGGTTCCACGAGCAGTACTTC
19	TRBD2	TRBV5-1	TRBJ2-5	CASSQPGLAGNPVDETQYF	TGCGCCAGCAGCCAGCCGGGACTAGCGGGGAACCCCGTCGACGAGACCCAGTACTTC
15	TRBD1	TRBV6-2/TRBV6-3	TRBJ2-2	CASSPTGGDTGELFF	TGTGCCAGCAGTCCGACAGGGGGGGACACCGGGGAGCTGTTTTTT
14	TRBD1	TRBV5-1	TRBJ1-2	CASSTLQGNYGYTF	TGCGCCAGCAGCACCCTACAGGGGAACTATGGCTACACCTTC
14	-	TRBV11-2	TRBJ1-2	CASSRARTRDGYTF	TGTGCCAGCAGCAGGGCCCGGACGAGGGATGGCTACACCTTC
14	-	TRBV10-2	TRBJ1-1	CASSPETELTEAFF	TGCGCCAGCAGCCCTGAGACAGAGCTCACTGAAGCTTTCTTT
13	-	TRBV12-3/TRBV12-4	TRBJ2-2	CASSLAVVGELFF	TGTGCCAGCAGTTTAGCGGTAGTCGGGGAGCTGTTTTTT
15	-	TRBV7-9	TRBJ2-7	CASSTSGIKWNEQYF	TGTGCCAGCAGCACGTCAGGGATAAAATGGAACGAGCAGTACTTC
15	-	TRBV6-6	TRBJ1-1	CASSYSGGGNTEAFF	TGTGCCAGCAGTTACTCGGGCGGGGGGAACACTGAAGCTTTCTTT
16	-	TRBV5-4	TRBJ2-3	CASSPRVASLTDTQYF	TGTGCCAGCAGCCCCCGCGTTGCTAGCCTCACAGATACGCAGTATTTT
15	TRBD1	TRBV5-4	TRBJ1-1	CASSPTTGANTEAFF	TGTGCCAGCAGCCCCACGACAGGGGCGAACACTGAAGCTTTCTTT
13	-	TRBV5-1	TRBJ2-1	CASSTGVYNEQFF	TGCGCCAGCAGCACGGGGGTCTACAATGAGCAGTTCTTC